This passage covers 20 T cell receptor beta chains from one sample sequenced in a study of spatial heterogeneity in lung cancer. Time point in this sample: blood at routine non-recurrence follow-up after resection. Via MiXCR, TCRdb re-called the 5' RACE reads, giving one row per CDR3 protein. The sample shows about 16,000 distinct CDR3 sequences, 5% to 7.5% of them seen only once. The sample here was PBMCs, taken at follow-up. The receptors were gathered from a male donor with early-stage non-small cell lung cancer.

This clonotype was detected ten times or more. The chain links TRBV6-2 or TRBV6-3 to TRBJ1-3; D remains unclear. CDR3 length: 14 residues. Trimming removed 0 bases from V and 4 bases from J, with 7 bases in between. Germline V gene sequence: CDR1 MNHEY, CDR2 SVGEGT. The CDR3: CASSYSNGGNTIYF. The CDR3 nucleotides read TGTGCCAGCAGTTACTCGAACGGAGGAAACACCATATATTTT.

This clonotype was detected many times. This sequence joins TRBV10-1 and TRBJ1-1; a weak D match, TRBD1 (5 bases). Germline-derived CDR1 and CDR2 are WNHNN and SYGVQD (reference sequence). The CDR3 runs 17 residues. The V and J ends lost 0 bases and 10 bases respectively, with 24 bases between them. CDR3 sequence (DNA): TGCGCCAGCAGTGAGTCGGCCGGGACGGCGTCCTTTATAGGAGCTTTCTTT. Residues: CASSESAGTASFIGAFF.

This clonotype has at least ten counts. The chain is built from TRBV6-1 and TRBJ2-7, with 8 bases fitting TRBD1. The germline V gene has CDR1 MNHNS and CDR2 SASEGT. The CDR3 contains 16 residues. V dropped 6 bases and J dropped 2; count of bases not matched to a gene: 12. CDR3 DNA: TGTGCCAGCAGAGAACGCAGGGGGCGCGGGGCCTACGAGCAGTACTTC. Translating gives CASRERRGRGAYEQYF.

Many counts were recorded for this clonotype. The genes are TRBV7-3 and TRBJ2-3; D gene ambiguous. V was shortened by 5 bases and J by 6 bases, with 9 bases between the two germline ends. Germline V gene sequence: CDR1 SGHTA, CDR2 FQGTGA. The CDR3 length is 12 residues. The CDR3: CASSPNTDTQYF. The DNA of the CDR3 is TGTGCCAGCAGCCCAAATACCGATACGCAGTATTTT. The full variable domain, rest sourced from reference TRBV7-3 and TRBJ2-3, is GAGVSQTPSNKVTEKGKYVELRCDPISGHTALYWYRQSLGQGPEFLIYFQGTGAADDSGLPNDRFFAVRPEGSVSTLKIQRTERGDSAVYLCASSPNTDTQYFGPGTRLTVL.

V and J are TRBV27 and TRBJ1-6; D call uncertain. The germline CDR1 and CDR2 sequences are MNHEY and SMNVEV (reference sequence). The V end lost 6 bases, the J end lost 11 bases, and 17 bases lay between the germline ends. The CDR3 extends over 14 amino acids. The CDR3 loop reads CASRYLVGMTPLHF. In DNA, the CDR3 is TGTGCCAGCAGATACCTAGTGGGGATGACACCCCTCCACTTT.

The table lists this clonotype with a few counts. V usage is TRBV6-2 or TRBV6-3 and J usage is TRBJ2-1; D possibly corresponds to TRBD2 (6 bases). Trimming removed 6 bases at V and 4 bases at J, with 7 bases between. This CDR3 contains 12 residues. Germline CDR1 reads MNHEY; CDR2 reads SVGEGT. CDR3 in DNA: TGTGCCAGCAGCGGGACTTACAATGAGCAGTTCTTC. It codes for CASSGTYNEQFF.

This clonotype is medium-sized. The chain has TRBV7-2 and TRBJ2-2, with 7 bases that match TRBD1. The CDR3 has 15 residues. The germline V gene encodes CDR1 SGHTA and CDR2 FQGNSA. V lost 5 bases and J lost 6; bases outside the gene matches: 9. The CDR3 coding sequence is TGTGCCAGCAGCATGGGACAGATTGTGGCCGGGGAGCTGTTTTTT. This encodes CASSMGQIVAGELFF. The full variable domain, with the rest looked up from reference TRBV7-2 and TRBJ2-2, is GAGVSQSPSNKVTEKGKDVELRCDPISGHTALYWYRQSLGQGLEFLIYFQGNSAPDKSGLPSDRFSAERTGGSVSTLTIQRTQQEDSAVYLCASSMGQIVAGELFFGEGSRLTVL.

This clonotype has a count of ten or more. V usage is TRBV6-5 and J usage is TRBJ1-1; maybe TRBD1 (5 bases). The CDR3 is 15 amino acids. With 2 bases removed from V and 7 bases from J, the gap between germline ends came to 17 bases. Germline V CDR1 and CDR2: MNHEY, SVGAGI. CDR3 loop: CASSYTGLGDGEAFF. The CDR3 DNA is TGTGCCAGCAGTTACACGGGACTAGGCGATGGTGAAGCTTTCTTT.

This clonotype was recorded at least ten times. CDR3: CASSPPRSDVGFF. The CDR3 DNA reads TGTGCCAGCAGTCCCCCCCGGAGTGACGTTGGGTTCTTC. The rearrangement joins TRBV7-9 to TRBJ2-1; D ambiguous. The CDR3 spans 13 residues. Germline CDR1 is SEHNR and CDR2 is FQNEAQ (reference sequence). V lost 6 bases and J lost 15, with 21 bases in between.

The J gene is TRBJ2-1, the V gene TRBV29-1, with D perhaps TRBD1 (6 bases). Germline CDR1 SQVTM, CDR2 ANQGSEA. The ends were cut back, 2 bases at V and 9 bases at J, with 20 bases in the middle. The CDR3 runs to 15 residues. The CDR3 sequence is CSVEFQQGGRGEQFF. The CDR3 bases are TGCAGCGTTGAATTCCAACAGGGTGGCAGGGGTGAGCAGTTCTTC.

This clonotype is medium-sized (0.01 to 0.1%) within its sample. The genes are TRBV5-5 and TRBJ2-7; D possibly corresponds to TRBD1 (5 bases). CDR3 length: 15 amino acids. Trimming left V 2 bases short and J 0 bases short, with 12 bases between. Germline CDR1 is SGHKS and CDR2 is YYEKEE (reference sequence). CDR3 DNA: TGTGCCAGCAGCTTCGGGTGGGGCAGCTCCTACGAGCAGTACTTC. It translates to CASSFGWGSSYEQYF.

This clonotype was seen at least ten times. V is TRBV20-1 and J is TRBJ2-3; a weak D match, TRBD1 (5 bases). V lost 3 bases and J lost 3, with 13 bases in between. Germline V gene data show CDR1 as DFQATT and CDR2 as SNEGSKA (reference sequence). CDR3 length: 14 amino acids. The CDR3 DNA reads as TGCAGTGCTAGCCGGACAAGGTCGACAGATACGCAGTATTTT. Translation: CSASRTRSTDTQYF.

V is TRBV7-9 and J is TRBJ2-5; 10 positions match TRBD1. The germline V gene has CDR1 SEHNR and CDR2 FQNEAQ (reference sequence). Trimming took 5 bases from V and 5 from J; bases not matched to a gene: 8. The CDR3 length is 15 residues. The CDR3 DNA sequence: TGTGCCAGCAGCCCCGGGACAGGGGATTGGGAGACCCAGTACTTC. This codes for CASSPGTGDWETQYF.

This clonotype was seen repeatedly, ten times or more. The chain couples TRBV28 to TRBJ1-2; 11 positions agree with TRBD1. V trimming: 6 bases; J trimming: 1 base; junction bases outside the gene matches: 1. The germline gives CDR1 MDHEN, CDR2 SYDVKM. The CDR3 spans 14 residues. This CDR3 is CASRGQGGNYGYTF. The DNA of the CDR3 is TGTGCCAGCAGGGGACAGGGGGGTAACTATGGCTACACCTTC.

This clonotype was seen at least ten times. The genes are TRBV7-2 and TRBJ2-3; TRBD1 might be the D (6 bases). Trimming removed 5 bases from V and 0 bases from J, with 15 bases in between. The CDR3 is 16 amino acids. CDR1 and CDR2 from the germline V gene are SGHTA and FQGNSA. The CDR3 loop reads CASSLSTGRSTDTQYF. For the CDR3, the DNA is TGTGCCAGCAGCCTAAGTACAGGGAGAAGCACAGATACGCAGTATTTT.

The rearrangement joins TRBV6-6 to TRBJ2-7; 13 bases match TRBD2. V shed 4 bases and J 2 bases; nucleotides not matched to a gene: 14. The CDR3 spans 19 residues. Germline V gene sequence: CDR1 MNHNY, CDR2 SVGAGI (reference sequence). The CDR3: CASSSPGLAGITSPYEQYF. CDR3 bases: TGTGCCAGCAGTTCCCCGGGACTAGCGGGGATCACGTCCCCCTACGAGCAGTACTTC.

In its sample, this clonotype was seen many times. The junction differs from germline at one of its ends, possibly a read error. The J gene is TRBJ1-1, the V gene TRBV5-1, with 8 bases lining up with TRBD1. This CDR3 is 15 amino acids long. Germline CDR1 is SGHRS and CDR2 is YFSETQ. This chain's CDR3 is CASSSGQVWNAEAFF. The CDR3 coding sequence is TGCGCCAGCAGCTCGGGACAGGTTTGGAACGCTGAAGCTTTCTTT.

As to this clonotype: The junction does not match germline at one end; this may be a read error. This chain links TRBV20-1 with TRBJ2-5, with D perhaps being TRBD1 or TRBD2 (7 bases each). This CDR3 spans 16 amino acids. The germline V gene encodes CDR1 DFQATT and CDR2 SNEGSKA (reference sequence). The DNA of the CDR3 is TGCAGTGCCAGAGATCGGAGGGAGGGGGCCCAAGAGACCCAGTACTTC. It yields the protein CSARDRREGAQETQYF.

This clonotype was found many times. The rearrangement uses TRBV20-1 and TRBJ1-1, with 10 bases aligning to TRBD1. Germline CDR1 and CDR2: DFQATT and SNEGSKA (reference sequence). V shed 3 bases, J shed 11 bases, and the junction held 9 bases outside the gene matches. This CDR3 comprises 13 residues. This CDR3 is CSASGRDRGRAFF. CDR3 DNA sequence: TGCAGTGCTAGCGGCAGGGACAGGGGAAGGGCTTTCTTT.

This rearrangement joins TRBV7-3 to TRBJ2-7; 7 nucleotides align to TRBD1. Germline V gene lookup returns CDR1 SGHTA and CDR2 FQGTGA. The CDR3 runs 16 residues. V was clipped by 2 bases and J by 0 bases; unmatched bases: 7. CDR3 sequence: CASSLFGTERSYEQYF. CDR3 DNA: TGTGCCAGCAGCTTATTCGGGACAGAGCGCTCCTACGAGCAGTACTTC.